Listed below are T cell receptor beta chains from one sample, sequenced in a study of T cells in Graves' hyperthyroidism and ophthalmopathy. One entry per CDR3 protein results from TCRdb running MiXCR on the multiplex PCR reads. The profile shows roughly 710,000 distinct CDR3 sequences, over 35% of them singletons. The source material was blood. These receptors were obtained from a middle-aged woman with Graves' hyperthyroidism. Both conserved end residues are part of each CDR3. D genes are given only for firm matches. Clone size, where shown, is once, few, many, or a class for clones that have expanded.

>-|TRBV15|TRBJ2-3|15|-
CATSRVWGGGDTQYF
TGTGCCACCAGCAGAGTTTGGGGGGGCGGCGATACGCAGTATTTT
>few|TRBV7-2|TRBJ1-5|17|TRBD1
CASSRTGTGGNNQPQHF
TGTGCCAGCAGTCGGACCGGGACAGGGGGGAACAATCAGCCCCAGCATTTT
>many|TRBV29-1|TRBJ2-7|14|-
CSVVDLDASYEQYF
TGCAGCGTTGTCGACCTGGACGCTTCCTACGAGCAGTACTTC
>many|TRBV13|TRBJ2-5|15|TRBD2
CASSLVTSGGETQYF
TGTGCCAGCAGCTTAGTTACTAGCGGGGGAGAGACCCAGTACTTC
>few|TRBV18|TRBJ1-1|15|-
CASSPSDIENTEAFF
TGTGCCAGCTCACCAAGTGACATCGAGAACACTGAAGCTTTCTTT
>many|TRBV7-8|TRBJ1-1|15|-
CASSLKTYMGGQAFF
TGTGCCAGCAGCCTAAAGACTTACATGGGTGGCCAAGCTTTCTTT
>few|TRBV10-3|TRBJ2-2|19|TRBD2
CASSYSPSGRSANTGELFF
TGTGCCAGCAGTTACTCCCCTAGCGGGAGGTCTGCGAACACCGGGGAGCTGTTTTTT
>few|TRBV4-1|TRBJ2-7|15|-
CASSQASSGGYEQYF
TGCGCCAGCAGCCAAGCTTCGAGCGGAGGCTACGAGCAGTACTTC
>few|TRBV28|TRBJ2-7|17|-
CASSRILNVGVDLEQYF
TGTGCCAGCAGCCGGATCCTGAACGTTGGGGTCGACCTCGAGCAGTACTTC
>once|TRBV9|TRBJ1-2|14|-
CASSVGPTDYGYTF
TGTGCCAGCAGCGTCGGACCTACGGACTATGGCTACACCTTC
>many|TRBV25-1|TRBJ1-6|12|-
CASSPQVGSLHF
TGTGCCAGCAGCCCCCAGGTAGGATCCCTCCACTTT
>many|TRBV2|TRBJ1-1|13|-
CASSVYGNTEAFF
TGTGCCAGCAGTGTCTACGGGAACACTGAAGCTTTCTTT
>many|TRBV20-1|TRBJ1-5|15|TRBD1
CSARDQDRLFQAQHF
TGCAGTGCTAGAGACCAGGACAGGCTGTTTCAGGCCCAGCATTTT
>many|TRBV10-3|TRBJ1-1|14|TRBD1
CAISESSQGSEAFF
TGTGCCATCAGTGAGTCGTCACAGGGGTCTGAAGCTTTCTTT
>-|TRBV9|TRBJ2-1|14|-
CASNEVVSDREQFF
TGTGCCAGCAACGAGGTCGTTAGCGACCGTGAGCAGTTCTTC
>-|TRBV2|TRBJ1-3|16|-
CASSYWDRTSGNTIYF
TGTGCCAGCAGTTATTGGGATAGGACGTCTGGAAACACCATATATTTT
>once|TRBV10-2|TRBJ2-3|12|-
CASGDNTDTQYF
TGCGCCAGCGGGGACAACACAGATACGCAGTATTTT
>few|TRBV19|TRBJ2-3|14|-
CASSIGSLLDTQYF
TGTGCCAGTAGTATAGGGAGCCTCTTGGATACGCAGTATTTT
>-|TRBV5-5|TRBJ1-3|17|-
CASSLGRGGESGNTIYF
TGTGCCAGCAGCTTGGGTCGTGGAGGGGAGTCTGGAAACACCATATATTTT
>many|TRBV25-1|TRBJ2-5|16|TRBD2
CASSDAVGGNQETQYF
TGTGCCAGCAGTGACGCGGTGGGGGGGAACCAAGAGACCCAGTACTTC
>-|TRBV7-9|TRBJ2-6|18|-
CASSLIFTSLSGANVLAF
TGTGCCAGCAGCTTAATCTTTACCAGTTTATCTGGGGCCAACGTCCTGGCTTTC
>many|TRBV12-3/TRBV12-4|TRBJ1-5|16|-
CASSLDVINSNQPQHF
TGTGCCAGCAGTTTGGACGTCATCAATAGCAATCAGCCCCAGCATTTT
>few|TRBV7-9|TRBJ1-2|17|-
CASSYGRGTARSSGYTF
TGTGCCAGCAGCTATGGCCGGGGGACGGCCCGCAGCTCTGGCTACACCTTC
>few|TRBV19|TRBJ1-5|13|-
CASSMGGRQPQHF
TGTGCCAGTAGTATGGGAGGGAGGCAGCCCCAGCATTTT
>many|TRBV10-3|TRBJ1-1|13|-
CAISAPGNTEAFF
TGTGCCATCAGTGCCCCCGGGAACACTGAAGCTTTCTTT
>many|TRBV20-1|TRBJ1-6|15|-
CSAREETGYNSPLHF
TGCAGTGCTAGAGAGGAAACGGGCTATAATTCACCCCTCCACTTT
>-|TRBV20-1|TRBJ1-5|15|-
CSARDLQGGYQPQHF
TGCAGTGCTAGAGACCTACAGGGCGGTTATCAGCCCCAGCATTTT
>few|TRBV7-6|TRBJ2-2|13|TRBD2
CASSAGGAGELFF
TGTGCCAGCAGCGCCGGGGGGGCCGGGGAGCTGTTTTTT
>-|TRBV6-5|TRBJ1-4|13|-
CASRPGPSGKLFF
TGTGCCAGCAGGCCGGGCCCCTCGGGAAAACTGTTTTTT
>-|TRBV2|TRBJ1-1|15|-
CASRDPTGEHTEAFF
TGTGCCAGCAGAGATCCGACGGGAGAGCACACTGAAGCTTTCTTT
>-|TRBV4-1|TRBJ1-6|20|TRBD1
CASSQDAPWTGAPWGSPLHF
TGCGCCAGCAGCCAAGATGCCCCCTGGACAGGAGCGCCCTGGGGTTCACCCCTCCACTTT
>-|TRBV7-9|TRBJ2-5|20|TRBD2
CASSSSATTSGRGGQETQYF
TGTGCCAGCAGTTCCTCAGCAACGACTAGCGGGAGGGGTGGGCAAGAGACCCAGTACTTC
>-|TRBV20-1|TRBJ2-2|14|-
CSAPGTADTGELFF
TGCAGTGCTCCCGGGACTGCCGACACCGGGGAGCTGTTTTTT
>-|TRBV19|TRBJ1-3|14|-
CASSIAAGPGTIYF
TGTGCCAGTAGTATCGCCGCAGGACCAGGCACCATATATTTT
>many|TRBV7-7|TRBJ2-5|16|TRBD1
CASSLAAGGMTETQYF
TGTGCTAGCAGCTTAGCCGCAGGGGGCATGACGGAGACCCAGTACTTC